Described below is a single T cell receptor beta chain sequence and its context. Its antigen is still unknown. Per-base qualities were not stored, and no clone one base away is much larger. This record belongs to a study of blood T cell repertoires in COVID-19 (dated by TCRdb to 2020 to 2022). As for the study more broadly: Samples from collaborators originated in the United States, Italy and Spain and spanned both the acute and convalescent phases of COVID-19. Subjects who had been exposed to COVID-19, were actively infected with it, or had recovered from it provided the deeply sampled blood TCRbeta repertoires that made up the dataset. The material from the prospective study consisted of cDNA or gDNA derived from T cells, B-cell-depleted T cells, or PBMCs. Where available, HLA class I and class II types were obtained from metadata supplied by the sample provider rather than from assay-based typing. Sample metadata almost always included a de-identified subject ID, COVID-19 status, age in years and sex. Samples were obtained from the ongoing ImmuneRACE study (first 160 participants) and from 1,200 or so subjects provided by 6 global collaborators. The repertoires were released in a freely available public database intended as a resource for research on the immune response to SARS-CoV-2. Study-level results and caveats: Clinical and demographic metadata were provided uncurated, with the amount varying by source and participant.

Collaborating institutions collected whole blood in K2EDTA tubes following their own protocols. For TCRbeta analysis, collaborators shipped samples as frozen whole blood, isolated PBMCs, or DNA extracted from either of those sample types. The immunoSEQ Assay, a bias-controlled multiplex PCR, was used to amplify TCRbeta CDR3 regions from genomic DNA. The published analysis was carried out like this. Nucleated cell counts per sample were estimated from amplification of reference gene primers within the assay. To quantify the absolute abundance of each unique TCRbeta CDR3 rearrangement, sequence reads were collapsed and filtered. For each sample, productive Simpson clonality was calculated as the square root of Simpson's diversity index across productive rearrangements. In its TCRdb copy, this immuneACCESS table keeps in-frame sequences only and misses some clones. Where compared with another copy, unresolved V genes explain less than half of these, and the others have no known cause. For V, J and clone size, that table is used; D and trimming come from the DNA. This sample is represented by tens of thousands of clones; approximately 85% of them were singletons. The top ten clonotypes cover 5.5% to 7.5% of the sample.

Including the terminal cysteine and phenylalanine, the CDR3 comprises 14 residues. Just CDR3 DNA is preserved here, 42 bases in frame from base 1. The germline V gene gives CDR1 as SGHAT and CDR2 as FQNNGV. Clipping removes 0 bases from V and 10 bases from J, with 5 as the unmatched junction base count. The material sequenced was peripheral blood. The V and J genes are TRBV11-2 and TRBJ2-1; TRBD2 lines up with 8 middle nucleotides. This receptor was obtained from a man between 60 and 75 years old with acute or convalescent COVID-19. In nucleotides, the sequence is TGTGCCAGCAGCTTAGAGCTAGCGGGCGGGGAGCAGTTCTTC. This is translated as CASSLELAGGEQFF.